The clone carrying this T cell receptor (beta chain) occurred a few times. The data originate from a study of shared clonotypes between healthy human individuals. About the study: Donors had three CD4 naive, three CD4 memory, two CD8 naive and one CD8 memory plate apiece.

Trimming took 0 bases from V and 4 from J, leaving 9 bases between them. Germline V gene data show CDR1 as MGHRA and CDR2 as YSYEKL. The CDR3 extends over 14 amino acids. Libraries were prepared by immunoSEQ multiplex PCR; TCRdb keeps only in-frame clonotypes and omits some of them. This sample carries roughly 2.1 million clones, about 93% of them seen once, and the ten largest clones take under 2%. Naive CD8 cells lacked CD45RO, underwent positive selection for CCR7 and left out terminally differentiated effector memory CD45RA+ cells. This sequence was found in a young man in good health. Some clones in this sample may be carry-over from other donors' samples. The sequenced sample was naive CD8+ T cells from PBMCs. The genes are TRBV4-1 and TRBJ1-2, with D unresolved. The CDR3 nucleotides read TGCGCCAGCAGCCAAGAAAACCAGGCCTATGGCTACACCTTC. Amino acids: CASSQENQAYGYTF.